The 19 T cell receptor beta chains presented below share a single source sample, sequenced in a study of Tregs in tolerant kidney transplant recipients. TCRdb keeps only in-frame clones here, not all; method: immunoSEQ multiplex PCR. The sample yields tens of thousands of clones, 70% to 90% seen once. Sequencing used CD4+ T cells from blood, obtained before the transplant. The source is a human donor who received a combined kidney and bone marrow transplant.

The chain joins TRBV6-6 to TRBJ2-1, with 8 nucleotides matching TRBD2. V gave up 4 bases and J gave up 7 bases; unmatched junction bases: 9. Per germline, CDR1 MNHNY and CDR2 SVGAGI (reference sequence). CDR3 size: 15 residues. DNA for the CDR3: TGTGCCAGCAGTTCGGGACTAGAAACAGGGAATGAGCAGTTCTTC. The encoded protein is CASSSGLETGNEQFF.

V is TRBV18 and J is TRBJ2-1; TRBD1 matches at 8 bases. J lost 6 bases, V lost 1 base, and 5 bases had no gene match. The CDR3 consists of 15 residues. The germline V gene encodes CDR1 KGHSH and CDR2 LQKENI. The chain's CDR3 is CASSPRDRGPNEQFF. Here the CDR3 DNA reads TGTGCCAGCTCACCACGAGACAGGGGACCCAATGAGCAGTTCTTC.

This sequence joins TRBV28 and TRBJ1-5; D is perhaps TRBD1 (6 bases). Germline V gene sequence: CDR1 MDHEN, CDR2 SYDVKM. Deletions cut 6 bases from V and 1 base from J, with 13 bases between. The CDR3 runs 15 residues. In nucleotides, the CDR3 is TGTGCCAGCAGACACGGACAGTTAAGCAATCAGCCCCAGCATTTT. Amino acids: CASRHGQLSNQPQHF. Together with reference TRBV28 and TRBJ1-5, the CDR3 gives the full variable domain: DVKVTQSSRYLVKRTGEKVFLECVQDMDHENMFWYRQDPGLGLRLIYFSYDVKMKEKGDIPEGYSVSREKKERFSLILESASTNQTSMYLCASRHGQLSNQPQHFGDGTRLSIL.

The CDR3 reads CASSLGQEKLFF. The CDR3 DNA sequence: TGTGCCAGCAGCCTCGGACAAGAAAAACTGTTTTTT. The chain has TRBV6-6 and TRBJ1-4; a possible D gene is TRBD1 (5 bases). V was shortened by 6 bases and J by 8 bases, with 10 bases between the two germline ends. The CDR3 loop spans 12 amino acids. Germline CDR1 MNHNY, CDR2 SVGAGI (reference sequence).

The J gene is TRBJ2-7, the V gene TRBV29-1, with D maybe TRBD2 (6 bases). The V gene's germline CDR1 is SQVTM and CDR2 ANQGSEA. The length of the CDR3 is 13 residues. Trimming pared 4 bases from V and 6 bases from J, leaving 16 bases between. CDR3 loop: CSVGGTGQSEQYF. CDR3 DNA: TGCAGCGTTGGCGGGACCGGCCAGAGCGAGCAGTACTTC.

This chain connects TRBV30 to TRBJ1-2, with 7 bases identical to TRBD1. Germline V gene data show CDR1 as GTSNPN and CDR2 as SVGIG (reference sequence). This CDR3 region has 11 residues. The junction had 0 bases not matched to a gene; V was cut back by 4 bases and J by 4 bases. Here the CDR3 reads CAWTGGYGYTF. The DNA of the CDR3 is TGTGCCTGGACAGGGGGCTATGGCTACACCTTC.

Only one count was recorded for this clone. V is TRBV2 and J is TRBJ2-1, with TRBD2 matching over 10 bases. Per the germline V gene, CDR1 is SNHLY and CDR2 is FYNNEI. The V and J ends lost 6 bases and 1 base, in that order; junction bases with no gene match: 9. The CDR3 totals 17 residues. CDR3 sequence reads: CASRRLAGVPSYNEQFF. The CDR3, as DNA: TGTGCCAGCAGGAGGCTAGCGGGAGTTCCTTCCTACAATGAGCAGTTCTTC. Using reference TRBV2 and TRBJ2-1 for the parts outside the CDR3, the full variable domain is EPEVTQTPSHQVTQMGQEVILRCVPISNHLYFYWYRQILGQKVEFLVSFYNNEISEKSEIFDDQFSVERPDGSNFTLKIRSTKLEDSAMYFCASRRLAGVPSYNEQFFGPGTRLTVL.

The chain recombines TRBV5-4 with TRBJ2-7; the D gene is possibly TRBD2 (6 bases). The ends were cut back, 4 bases at V and 2 bases at J, with 13 bases in the middle. Germline lookup yields CDR1 SGHNT and CDR2 YYREEE (reference sequence). The CDR3 runs to 14 residues. CDR3 sequence: CASSLGLPPYEQYF. CDR3 DNA: TGTGCCAGCAGCCTGGGACTTCCCCCCTACGAGCAGTACTTC. The variable domain in full, completed from reference TRBV5-4 and TRBJ2-7, reads ETGVTQSPTHLIKTRGQQVTLRCSSQSGHNTVSWYQQALGQGPQFIFQYYREEENGRGNFPPRFSGLQFPNYSSELNVNALELDDSALYLCASSLGLPPYEQYFGPGTRLTVT.

The V and J genes are TRBV6-1 and TRBJ2-7; D is perhaps TRBD2 (7 bases). V was cut by 9 bases and J by 1 base, with 19 bases left in between. Germline V gene lookup returns CDR1 MNHNS and CDR2 SASEGT. The CDR3 runs to 15 residues. CDR3 sequence reads: CASSGGGAGSYEQYF. In nucleotides, the CDR3 is TGTGCCAGTTCTGGAGGGGGGGCGGGTTCCTACGAGCAGTACTTC.

V is TRBV19 and J is TRBJ2-1; TRBD2 is a possible D gene (5 bases). CDR1 is LNHDA, CDR2 SQIVND, per germline (reference sequence). V was cut by 3 bases and J by 3 bases, with 12 bases left in between. The CDR3 spans 15 residues. The CDR3, as DNA: TGTGCCAGTAGTATGTGGGAGAGAGACTACAATGAGCAGTTCTTC. Translation gives CASSMWERDYNEQFF.

CDR3 sequence: CSAGDRLYNEQFF. The CDR3 nucleotides read TGCAGCGCTGGGGACAGGTTATACAATGAGCAGTTCTTC. The chain is built from TRBV29-1 and TRBJ2-1, with 8 bases that match TRBD1. From germline, CDR1 is SQVTM and CDR2 ANQGSEA. The trim removed 7 bases at V and 4 bases at J, leaving 6 bases unmatched. The CDR3 contains 13 residues.

The chain couples TRBV21-1 to TRBJ2-1; TRBD2, the D gene given by the table, was not confirmed from the DNA. TRBV21-1 is deemed a pseudogene. This CDR3 is built from 14 residues. The CDR3 nucleotides read TGTGCCAGCACCAAGCGACTAGCGTGGAATGAGCAGTTCTTC. It encodes CASTKRLAWNEQFF.

This sequence joins TRBV10-1 and TRBJ1-4; D may be TRBD1 (5 bases). Germline CDR1 is WNHNN and CDR2 is SYGVQD (reference sequence). This CDR3 spans 15 amino acids. V was trimmed by 3 bases and J by 6 bases, leaving 14 bases between them. This chain's CDR3 is CASSDSGPRDEKLFF. Written as DNA, the CDR3 is TGCGCCAGCAGTGATAGTGGGCCCAGGGATGAAAAACTGTTTTTT.

The V call is TRBV6-1, the J call TRBJ1-5; no definite D call. This CDR3 contains 12 residues. Germline CDR1 is MNHNS and CDR2 is SASEGT. V dropped 6 bases and J dropped 7 bases, with 10 bases sitting between them. CDR3 nucleotides: TGTGCCAGCAGGGCGGCCCAGCAGCCCCAGCATTTT. Translating gives CASRAAQQPQHF.

The chain links TRBV4-2 to TRBJ1-5; D is unclear. With 1 base removed from V and 2 bases from J, the gap between germline ends came to 9 bases. This CDR3 region has 15 residues. Germline values: CDR1 LGHNA, CDR2 YNFKEQ. CDR3 protein: CASSQAGIGNQPQHF. Written as DNA, the CDR3 is TGTGCCAGCAGCCAAGCCGGGATCGGCAATCAGCCCCAGCATTTT.

V gene TRBV2 combines with J gene TRBJ1-4; D remains ambiguous. Trimming took off 5 bases at V and 5 bases at J, with 12 bases between the two ends. Germline loops: CDR1 SNHLY, CDR2 FYNNEI. CDR3 length: 14 amino acids. As DNA, the CDR3 is TGTGCCAGCAGTTTTCTCCTACGGAATGAAAAACTGTTTTTT. Protein sequence: CASSFLLRNEKLFF. Supplemented by reference TRBV2 and TRBJ1-4, the full variable domain reads EPEVTQTPSHQVTQMGQEVILRCVPISNHLYFYWYRQILGQKVEFLVSFYNNEISEKSEIFDDQFSVERPDGSNFTLKIRSTKLEDSAMYFCASSFLLRNEKLFFGSGTQLSVL.

V usage is TRBV7-2 and J usage is TRBJ2-2, with a weak D call TRBD2 (5 bases). V was clipped by 4 bases and J by 1 base, with 10 bases between them. From germline, CDR1 is SGHTA and CDR2 FQGNSA. The CDR3 runs 15 residues. The DNA for the CDR3 is TGTGCCAGCAGCTCCAGGACTGTGAACACCGGGGAGCTGTTTTTT. This encodes CASSSRTVNTGELFF. Together with reference TRBV7-2 and TRBJ2-2, the CDR3 gives the full variable domain: GAGVSQSPSNKVTEKGKDVELRCDPISGHTALYWYRQSLGQGLEFLIYFQGNSAPDKSGLPSDRFSAERTGGSVSTLTIQRTQQEDSAVYLCASSSRTVNTGELFFGEGSRLTVL.

This chain uses TRBV11-2 with TRBJ2-7, with a weak D call TRBD2 (5 bases). This CDR3 region has 15 residues. Germline V gene lookup returns CDR1 SGHAT and CDR2 FQNNGV. V dropped 6 bases and J dropped 0 bases, with 15 bases sitting between them. The CDR3, as DNA: TGTGCCAGCAGTGGGTCGGACTCCTCCTCCTACGAGCAGTACTTC. This sequence encodes CASSGSDSSSYEQYF.

This clone was seen at least ten times. V usage is TRBV7-8 and J usage is TRBJ1-1, with no clear D. Germline values: CDR1 SGHVS, CDR2 FQNEAQ. The CDR3 runs 13 residues. Trimming removed 4 bases at V and 1 base at J, with 7 bases between. CDR3 sequence (DNA): TGTGCCAGCAGCTACTCCGGGAACACTGAAGCTTTCTTT. It encodes CASSYSGNTEAFF.